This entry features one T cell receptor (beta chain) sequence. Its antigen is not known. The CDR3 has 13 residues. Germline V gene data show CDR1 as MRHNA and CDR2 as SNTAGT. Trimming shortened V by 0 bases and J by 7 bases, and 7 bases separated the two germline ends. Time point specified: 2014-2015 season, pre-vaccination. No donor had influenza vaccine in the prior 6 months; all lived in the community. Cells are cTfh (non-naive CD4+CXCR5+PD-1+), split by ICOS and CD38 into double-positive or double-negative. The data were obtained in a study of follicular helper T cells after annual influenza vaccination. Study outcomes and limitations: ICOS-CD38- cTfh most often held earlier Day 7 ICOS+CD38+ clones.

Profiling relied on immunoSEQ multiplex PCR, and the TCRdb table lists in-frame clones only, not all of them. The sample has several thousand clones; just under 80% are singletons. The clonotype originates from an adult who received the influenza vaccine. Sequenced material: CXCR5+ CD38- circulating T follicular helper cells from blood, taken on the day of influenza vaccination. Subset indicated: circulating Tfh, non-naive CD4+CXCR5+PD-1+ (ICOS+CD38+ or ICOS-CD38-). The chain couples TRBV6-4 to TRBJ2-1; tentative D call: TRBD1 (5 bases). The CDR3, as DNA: TGTGCCAGCAGTGACTCAGGGGCGAATGAGCAGTTCTTC. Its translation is CASSDSGANEQFF.